Listed below are T cell receptor beta chains from one sample, sequenced in a study of T cell responses to AZD1222 COVID-19 vaccine. This table comes from immunoSEQ multiplex PCR, and its TCRdb copy is limited to in-frame clones, with some not included. The sample has hundreds of thousands of clones, roughly 91% seen once. The source was peripheral blood, collected on day 0 of MenACWY control vaccination. Every receptor here comes from an adult in good health. Each CDR3 is given with its conserved first and last residue. Fields, in order: clone size, J gene, D gene, V gene, CDR3 protein, CDR3 DNA. A D gene is named only where the DNA matches it firmly. Size is stated for part of the rows, as once, few or many counts, or as a class when the clone is expanded.

abundance: NA
j_gene: TRBJ2-6
d_gene: NA
v_gene: TRBV5-1
CDR3aa: CASRLQVSGANVLTF
CDR3nt: TGCGCCAGCAGGCTACAAGTCTCTGGGGCCAACGTCCTGACTTTC

abundance: NA
j_gene: TRBJ2-5
d_gene: NA
v_gene: TRBV11-2
CDR3aa: CASSLGRRETQYF
CDR3nt: TGTGCCAGCAGCTTAGGGAGAAGGGAGACCCAGTACTTC

abundance: NA
j_gene: TRBJ2-1
d_gene: NA
v_gene: TRBV24-1
CDR3aa: CATSDPTVNEQFF
CDR3nt: TGTGCCACCAGTGATCCTACAGTCAATGAGCAGTTCTTC

abundance: NA
j_gene: TRBJ1-1
d_gene: NA
v_gene: TRBV20-1
CDR3aa: CSASSNTEAFF
CDR3nt: TGCAGTGCTAGTTCGAACACTGAAGCTTTCTTT

abundance: NA
j_gene: TRBJ1-5
d_gene: TRBD1
v_gene: TRBV19
CDR3aa: CASSMGQGAGSNQPQHF
CDR3nt: TGTGCCAGTAGTATGGGACAGGGGGCGGGTAGCAATCAGCCCCAGCATTTT

abundance: once
j_gene: TRBJ2-5
d_gene: NA
v_gene: TRBV11-3
CDR3aa: CASSLGLKETQYF
CDR3nt: TGTGCCAGCAGCTTAGGCCTTAAGGAGACCCAGTACTTC

abundance: NA
j_gene: TRBJ2-7
d_gene: TRBD1
v_gene: TRBV15
CDR3aa: CATSRDLGTVSSYEQYF
CDR3nt: TGTGCCACCAGCAGAGACCTCGGGACAGTTTCCTCCTACGAGCAGTACTTC

abundance: NA
j_gene: TRBJ2-2
d_gene: NA
v_gene: TRBV29-1
CDR3aa: CSVSTTLGTGELFF
CDR3nt: TGCAGCGTTTCTACCACCCTAGGAACCGGGGAGCTGTTTTTT

abundance: NA
j_gene: TRBJ2-3
d_gene: TRBD2
v_gene: TRBV5-8
CDR3aa: CASSPWLAGGRGADTQYF
CDR3nt: TGTGCCAGCAGCCCCTGGCTAGCGGGGGGCCGGGGGGCAGATACGCAGTATTTT

abundance: once
j_gene: TRBJ1-1
d_gene: TRBD1
v_gene: TRBV30
CDR3aa: CACPPRQGASEAFF
CDR3nt: TGTGCCTGCCCCCCCCGACAGGGGGCGAGTGAAGCTTTCTTT

abundance: NA
j_gene: TRBJ1-6
d_gene: NA
v_gene: TRBV19
CDR3aa: CASSARDTSSYNSPLHF
CDR3nt: TGTGCCAGTAGTGCACGGGACACTAGCTCCTATAATTCACCCCTCCACTTT

abundance: NA
j_gene: TRBJ2-5
d_gene: NA
v_gene: TRBV12-5
CDR3aa: CASGPREGGTQYF
CDR3nt: TGTGCTAGTGGTCCACGAGAGGGGGGGACCCAGTACTTC

abundance: NA
j_gene: TRBJ2-1
d_gene: NA
v_gene: TRBV5-1
CDR3aa: CASSLVLSGGDEQFF
CDR3nt: TGCGCCAGCAGCTTGGTTCTTTCGGGTGGAGATGAGCAGTTCTTC

abundance: NA
j_gene: TRBJ1-1
d_gene: NA
v_gene: TRBV12-3/TRBV12-4
CDR3aa: CASSLEGGVSAFF
CDR3nt: TGTGCCAGCAGTTTAGAGGGGGGGGTCTCAGCTTTCTTT

abundance: NA
j_gene: TRBJ1-5
d_gene: TRBD1
v_gene: TRBV9
CDR3aa: CASSVSGTGGQPSNQPQHF
CDR3nt: TGTGCCAGCAGCGTTTCCGGGACAGGGGGCCAGCCGAGCAATCAGCCCCAGCATTTT

abundance: NA
j_gene: TRBJ1-1
d_gene: NA
v_gene: TRBV18
CDR3aa: CASSPPGPRTHAFF
CDR3nt: TGTGCCAGCTCACCACCGGGACCTCGGACCCATGCTTTCTTT

abundance: NA
j_gene: TRBJ1-5
d_gene: TRBD1
v_gene: TRBV27
CDR3aa: CASKPGQGHQPQHF
CDR3nt: TGTGCCAGCAAACCAGGACAGGGCCATCAGCCCCAGCATTTT

abundance: NA
j_gene: TRBJ2-7
d_gene: NA
v_gene: TRBV10-3
CDR3aa: CAISDLKSQGRGLNEQYF
CDR3nt: TGTGCCATCAGTGACCTCAAGAGCCAGGGAAGGGGGTTAAACGAGCAGTACTTC

abundance: NA
j_gene: TRBJ2-3
d_gene: NA
v_gene: TRBV3-1/TRBV3-2
CDR3aa: CASSQDQAGLTDTQYF
CDR3nt: TGTGCCAGCAGCCAAGATCAAGCGGGCCTCACAGATACGCAGTATTTT

abundance: NA
j_gene: TRBJ1-2
d_gene: NA
v_gene: TRBV2
CDR3aa: CASSGQTANYGYTF
CDR3nt: TGTGCCAGCAGTGGACAGACAGCTAACTATGGCTACACCTTC

abundance: NA
j_gene: TRBJ1-5
d_gene: NA
v_gene: TRBV6-5
CDR3aa: CASSYTSGTDQPQHF
CDR3nt: TGTGCCAGCAGTTACACTTCAGGGACCGATCAGCCCCAGCATTTT

abundance: few
j_gene: TRBJ2-1
d_gene: NA
v_gene: TRBV29-1
CDR3aa: CSVALATHYNEQFF
CDR3nt: TGCAGCGTCGCTCTAGCGACCCACTACAATGAGCAGTTCTTC

abundance: NA
j_gene: TRBJ1-5
d_gene: TRBD1
v_gene: TRBV5-5
CDR3aa: CASSTGTGLGPQHF
CDR3nt: TGTGCCAGCAGTACCGGGACAGGGCTAGGCCCCCAGCATTTT

abundance: NA
j_gene: TRBJ2-5
d_gene: NA
v_gene: TRBV7-2
CDR3aa: CASSLAGRKETQYF
CDR3nt: TGTGCCAGCAGCTTAGCCGGAAGGAAAGAGACCCAGTACTTC

abundance: NA
j_gene: TRBJ1-1
d_gene: NA
v_gene: TRBV4-1
CDR3aa: CASSQEFMNTEAFF
CDR3nt: TGCGCCAGCAGCCAAGAGTTCATGAACACTGAAGCTTTCTTT

abundance: NA
j_gene: TRBJ1-2
d_gene: NA
v_gene: TRBV29-1
CDR3aa: CSVRLQGKDGYTF
CDR3nt: TGCAGCGTCCGTTTACAGGGCAAGGACGGCTACACCTTC